What follows are 3 T cell receptor beta chains derived from one specimen sequenced in a study of monozygotic twins with inflammatory bowel disease. TCRdb reanalyzed the 5' RACE reads and collapses them to one entry per CDR3 protein, without DNA. This table holds more than 300,000 distinct CDR3 sequences. The sequenced sample consisted of blood. These receptors were obtained from a human donor with ulcerative colitis or Crohn's disease, or a healthy co-twin of an affected twin (not recorded which).

The chain is built from TRBV4-2 and TRBJ2-3. The CDR3 consists of 11 residues. In germline, CDR1 is LGHNA, CDR2 YNFKEQ. The CDR3 protein is CASSQVDTQYF.

This chain connects TRBV20-1 to TRBJ1-1; TCRdb selects TRBD1, and the lack of DNA leaves this call unchecked. The germline gives CDR1 DFQATT, CDR2 SNEGSKA (reference sequence). The CDR3 is 15 residues long. CDR3 sequence reads: CSAIRQPRGNTEAFF.

The chain couples TRBV28 to TRBJ2-7; checking the TCRdb D call of TRBD2 is not possible without DNA. The CDR3 has 15 amino acids. CDR1 and CDR2 (germline): MDHEN, SYDVKM. Here the CDR3 reads CASTSGGSEGYEQYF.